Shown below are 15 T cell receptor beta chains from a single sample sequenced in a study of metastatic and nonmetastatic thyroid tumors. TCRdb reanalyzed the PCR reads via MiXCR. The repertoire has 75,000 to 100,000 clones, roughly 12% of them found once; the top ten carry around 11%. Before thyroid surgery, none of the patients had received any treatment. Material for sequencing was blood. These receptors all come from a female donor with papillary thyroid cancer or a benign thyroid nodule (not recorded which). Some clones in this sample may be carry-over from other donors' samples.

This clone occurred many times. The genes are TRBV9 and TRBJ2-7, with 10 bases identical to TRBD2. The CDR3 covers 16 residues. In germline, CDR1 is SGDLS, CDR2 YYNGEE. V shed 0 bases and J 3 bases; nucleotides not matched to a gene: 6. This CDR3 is CASSVDASGRFYEQYF. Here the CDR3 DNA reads TGTGCCAGCAGCGTAGATGCTAGCGGGAGATTCTACGAGCAGTACTTC.

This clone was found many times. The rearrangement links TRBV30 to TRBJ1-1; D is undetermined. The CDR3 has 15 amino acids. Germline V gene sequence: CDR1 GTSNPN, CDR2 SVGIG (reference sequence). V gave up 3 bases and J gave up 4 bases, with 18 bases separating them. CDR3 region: CAWRGKGSRITEAFF. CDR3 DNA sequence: TGTGCCTGGAGAGGTAAGGGCAGCAGAATCACTGAAGCTTTCTTT. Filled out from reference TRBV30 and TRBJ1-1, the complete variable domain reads SQTIHQWPATLVQPVGSPLSLECTVEGTSNPNLYWYRQAAGRGLQLLFYSVGIGQISSEVPQNLSASRPQDRQFILSSKKLLLSDSGFYLCAWRGKGSRITEAFFGQGTRLTVV.

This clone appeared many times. In DNA form, the CDR3 reads TGTGCCAGCAGCTCGCCAGGGGTTGGGGCCAACGTCCTGACTTTC. Protein sequence: CASSSPGVGANVLTF. The rearrangement uses TRBV7-8 and TRBJ2-6; D perhaps matches TRBD1 (6 bases). V lost 4 bases and J 3 bases, leaving 10 bases between the germline ends. The CDR3 loop spans 15 amino acids. CDR1 and CDR2 from the germline V gene are SGHVS and FQNEAQ.

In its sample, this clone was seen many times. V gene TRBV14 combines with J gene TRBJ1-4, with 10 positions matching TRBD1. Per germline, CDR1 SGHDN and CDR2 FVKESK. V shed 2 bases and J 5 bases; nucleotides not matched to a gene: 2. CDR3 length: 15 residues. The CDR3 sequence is CASSQLGQGNEKLFF. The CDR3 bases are TGTGCCAGCAGCCAATTGGGACAGGGGAATGAAAAACTGTTTTTT. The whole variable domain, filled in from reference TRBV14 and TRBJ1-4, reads EAGVTQFPSHSVIEKGQTVTLRCDPISGHDNLYWYRRVMGKEIKFLLHFVKESKQDESGMPNNRFLAERTGGTYSTLKVQPAELEDSGVYFCASSQLGQGNEKLFFGSGTQLSVL.

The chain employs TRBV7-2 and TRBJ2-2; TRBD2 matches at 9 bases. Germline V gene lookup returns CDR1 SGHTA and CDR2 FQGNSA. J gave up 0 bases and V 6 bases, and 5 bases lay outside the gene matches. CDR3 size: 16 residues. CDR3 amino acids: CASSSSGIANTGELFF. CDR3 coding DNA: TGTGCCAGCAGTTCTAGCGGGATTGCGAACACCGGGGAGCTGTTTTTT. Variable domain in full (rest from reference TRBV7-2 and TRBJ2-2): GAGVSQSPSNKVTEKGKDVELRCDPISGHTALYWYRQSLGQGLEFLIYFQGNSAPDKSGLPSDRFSAERTGGSVSTLTIQRTQQEDSAVYLCASSSSGIANTGELFFGEGSRLTVL.

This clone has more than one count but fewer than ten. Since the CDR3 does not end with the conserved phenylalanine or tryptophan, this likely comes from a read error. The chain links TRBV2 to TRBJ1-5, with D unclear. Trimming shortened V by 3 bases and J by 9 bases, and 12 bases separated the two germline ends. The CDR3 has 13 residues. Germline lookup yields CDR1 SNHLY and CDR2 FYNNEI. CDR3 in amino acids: CASSESVSLPQHC. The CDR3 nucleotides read TGTGCCAGCAGTGAGTCTGTCTCGTTGCCCCAGCATTGT.

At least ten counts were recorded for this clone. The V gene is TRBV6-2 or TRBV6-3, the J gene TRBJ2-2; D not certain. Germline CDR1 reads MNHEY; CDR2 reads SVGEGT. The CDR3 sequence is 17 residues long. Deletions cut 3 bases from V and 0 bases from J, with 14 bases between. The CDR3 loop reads CASSYRSDGPNTGELFF. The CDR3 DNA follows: TGTGCCAGCAGTTATCGGTCCGATGGGCCGAACACCGGGGAGCTGTTTTTT.

Written as DNA, the CDR3 is TGTGCCAGCAGCCAATGTGGTCACAATGAGCAGTTCTTC. Translated, it gives CASSQCGHNEQFF. The chain has TRBV3-1 and TRBJ2-1; D not certain. The V end lost 2 bases, the J end lost 5 bases, and 7 bases lay between the germline ends. Germline V gene lookup returns CDR1 LGHDT and CDR2 YNNKEL (reference sequence). The CDR3 consists of 13 residues.

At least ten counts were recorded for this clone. CDR3 nucleotides: TGTGCCAGCTCCCCTGGACTAGCGGGGACCTCCTACGAGCAGTACTTC. Protein sequence: CASSPGLAGTSYEQYF. V is TRBV18 and J is TRBJ2-7, with 12 bases aligning to TRBD2. Germline V CDR1 and CDR2: KGHSH, LQKENI. This CDR3 contains 16 residues. V shed 6 bases and J 0 bases; nucleotides not matched to a gene: 6.

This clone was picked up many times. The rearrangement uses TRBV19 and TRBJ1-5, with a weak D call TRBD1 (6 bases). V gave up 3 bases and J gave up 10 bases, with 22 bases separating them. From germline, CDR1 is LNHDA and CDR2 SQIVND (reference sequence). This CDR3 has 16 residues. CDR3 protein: CASSIGSGVPSGPQHF. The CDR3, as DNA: TGTGCCAGTAGTATTGGGTCAGGGGTGCCATCCGGCCCCCAGCATTTT.

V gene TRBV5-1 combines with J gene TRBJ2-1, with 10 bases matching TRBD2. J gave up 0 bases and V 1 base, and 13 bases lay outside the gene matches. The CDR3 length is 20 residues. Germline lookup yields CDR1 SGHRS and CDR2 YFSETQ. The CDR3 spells CASSLQPSGRGTNSYNEQFF. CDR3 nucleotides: TGCGCCAGCAGCTTGCAACCTAGCGGGAGAGGGACTAACTCCTACAATGAGCAGTTCTTC.

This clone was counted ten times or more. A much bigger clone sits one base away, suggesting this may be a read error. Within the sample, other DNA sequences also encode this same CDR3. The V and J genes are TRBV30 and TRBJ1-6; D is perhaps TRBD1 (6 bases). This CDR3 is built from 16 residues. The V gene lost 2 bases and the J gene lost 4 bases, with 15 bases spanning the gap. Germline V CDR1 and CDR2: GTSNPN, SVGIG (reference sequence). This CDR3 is CAWSSTGGGYNSPLHF. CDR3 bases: TGTGCCTGGAGTTCCACGGGGGGCGGGTATAATTCACCCCTCCACTTT.

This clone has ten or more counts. CDR3 amino acids: CASSQDVTGIPYGYTF. CDR3 DNA: TGCGCCAGCAGCCAAGATGTGACAGGAATCCCCTATGGCTACACCTTC. This chain links TRBV4-3 with TRBJ1-2, with D possibly being TRBD1 (6 bases). V lost 0 bases to trimming and J lost 4 bases, with 15 bases between them. The germline V gene has CDR1 LGHNA and CDR2 YSLEER. CDR3 length: 16 residues.

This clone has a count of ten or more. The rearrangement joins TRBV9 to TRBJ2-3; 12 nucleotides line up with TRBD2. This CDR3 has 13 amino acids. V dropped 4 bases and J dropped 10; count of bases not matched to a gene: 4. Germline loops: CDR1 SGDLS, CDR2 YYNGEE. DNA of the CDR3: TGTGCCAGCAGCCCGACTAGCGGGAGATCGCAGTATTTT. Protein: CASSPTSGRSQYF.

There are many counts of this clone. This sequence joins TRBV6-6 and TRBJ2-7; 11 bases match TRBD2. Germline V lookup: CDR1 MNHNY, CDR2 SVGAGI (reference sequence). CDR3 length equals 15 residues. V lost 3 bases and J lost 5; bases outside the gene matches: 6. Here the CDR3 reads CASSYRELAGDEQYF. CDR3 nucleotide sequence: TGTGCCAGCAGTTATCGGGAACTAGCGGGAGACGAGCAGTACTTC.